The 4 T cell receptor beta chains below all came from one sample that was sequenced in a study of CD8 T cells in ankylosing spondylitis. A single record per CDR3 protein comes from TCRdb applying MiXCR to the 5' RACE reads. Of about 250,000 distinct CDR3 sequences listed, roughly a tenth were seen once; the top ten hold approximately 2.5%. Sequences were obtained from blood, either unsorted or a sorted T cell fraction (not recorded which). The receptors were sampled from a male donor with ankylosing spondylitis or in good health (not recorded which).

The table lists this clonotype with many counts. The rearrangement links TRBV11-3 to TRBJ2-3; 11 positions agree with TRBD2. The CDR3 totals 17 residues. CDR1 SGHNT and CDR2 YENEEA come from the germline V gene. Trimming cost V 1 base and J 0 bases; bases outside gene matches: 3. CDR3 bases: TGTGCCAGCAGCTTAGGGACTAGCGGGCCTAGCACAGATACGCAGTATTTT. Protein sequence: CASSLGTSGPSTDTQYF.

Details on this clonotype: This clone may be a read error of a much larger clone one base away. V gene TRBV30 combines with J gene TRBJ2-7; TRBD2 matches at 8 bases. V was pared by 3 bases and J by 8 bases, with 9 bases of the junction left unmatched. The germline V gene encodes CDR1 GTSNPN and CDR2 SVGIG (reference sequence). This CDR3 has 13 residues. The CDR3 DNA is TGTGCCTGGAGAGGACGGGAGGGTTTGAAGCAGTACTTC. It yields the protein CAWRGREGLKQYF.

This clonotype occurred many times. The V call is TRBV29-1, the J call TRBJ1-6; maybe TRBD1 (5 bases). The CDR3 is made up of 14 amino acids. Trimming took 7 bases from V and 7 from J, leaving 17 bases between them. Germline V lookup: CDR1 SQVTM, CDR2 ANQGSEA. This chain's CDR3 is CSAREGTANSPLHF. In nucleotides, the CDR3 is TGCAGCGCGAGGGAAGGGACTGCCAATTCACCCCTCCACTTT. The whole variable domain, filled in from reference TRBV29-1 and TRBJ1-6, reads SAVISQKPSRDICQRGTSLTIQCQVDSQVTMMFWYRQQPGQSLTLIATANQGSEATYESGFVIDKFPISRPNLTFSTLTVSNMSPEDSSIYLCSAREGTANSPLHFGNGTRLTVT.

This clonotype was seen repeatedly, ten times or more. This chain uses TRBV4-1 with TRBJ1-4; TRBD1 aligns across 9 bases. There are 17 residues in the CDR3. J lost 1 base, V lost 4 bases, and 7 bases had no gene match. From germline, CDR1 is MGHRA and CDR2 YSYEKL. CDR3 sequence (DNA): TGCGCCAGCAGCCCTGTCTGGGGACAGGGAACTAATGAAAAACTGTTTTTT. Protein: CASSPVWGQGTNEKLFF.